This T cell receptor beta chain appears in the sequencing data of a study of T cells in tumors after PD-1 blockade (dated by TCRdb to about 2019). Context from the whole study: Prior checkpoint blockade, systemic immunosuppressant use, and recent radiotherapy or other anti-cancer therapy within 4 weeks were grounds for patient exclusion. To compare blood and tumor clonotypes, bulk TCR sequencing was performed on 9 to 11 peripheral blood samples from 5 patients. Clinical response was assessed using RECIST version 1.1. Treatment consisted of either cemiplimab 350 mg every 2 weeks or pembrolizumab 200 mg every 3 weeks. Peripheral blood samples averaged about 110,000 TCR templates (range about 24,679-290,000) and 35,000 to 40,000 unique clonotypes. Some patients also continued taking vismodegib 150 mg daily during anti-PD-1 treatment. Paired single-cell RNA and TCR sequencing was done in the study on site-matched tumors from patients with BCC or SCC, both before and after anti-PD-1 therapy.

What the work shows at the level of the full study, not this receptor alone: About 40% of TCR clonotypes from the tumor were detected in blood, and certain novel exhausted tumor clones were present in blood collected before treatment, which suggests recruitment from the periphery. The source of novel T cell clones was not identified, and lymphoid organs or rare unexpanded clones within the tumor or the tumor periphery could be included among the possible sources.

The label giving this sample's time point can be read as: before anti-PD-1 therapy. Genomic DNA extracted from tumor biopsies or peripheral blood was used for bulk TCRbeta sequencing, with input ranging from roughly 616 ng to 6,004 ng. Histologically proven advanced or metastatic basal or squamous cell carcinoma was present in all patients, all of whom were poor candidates for surgical resection. Of the ten or so patients in the basal cell carcinoma cohort, roughly eight underwent bulk tumor TCR sequencing. CDR1 and CDR2 (SGHTA, FQGNSA) derive from the germline V gene. From cysteine to phenylalanine, the CDR3 is 15 amino acids long. CDR3 DNA only is kept here, 45 bases in frame from base 1. V and J are truncated by 5 bases and 1 base respectively, leaving an intervening sequence of 11 bases. Deep TCRbeta sequencing was performed with the immunoSEQ platform. The source study handled its data this way. Only productive rearrangements were exported from the immunoSEQ Analyzer for further analysis. T cell phenotypes were assigned to bulk TCRbeta clonotypes by matching to single-cell RNA+TCR-seq clones sharing the same TCRbeta sequence. Clone enrichment in tumor was computed as tumor frequency divided by PBMC frequency from bulk TCR sequencing. TCRs were sorted with GLIPH into specificity groups, meaning clusters of distinct TCRs that share CDR3 motifs and likely recognize common antigens. Entries here come from immuneACCESS through TCRdb and include only in-frame sequences with V and J called. Some clones fail to appear in such tables; in the studies checked, an unresolved V gene covers under half of the shortfall, and the cause of the remainder is unknown. That table furnishes V, J and clone size, whereas the DNA furnished D and trimming. The sample profile shows more than 40,000 clones; about 85% of them were found once. The ten largest clonotypes hold roughly 4.1% of the sample.

For this clone: The specificity of this receptor is unknown. No per-base quality is available; no much larger clone lies one base away.

The sequence was collected from a human donor with basal cell carcinoma. The starting material was PBMCs, obtained before anti-PD-1 treatment. The receptor chain draws on TRBV7-2 and TRBJ1-4; the D gene is perhaps TRBD1, from 5 matching bases. CDR3 loop: CASSPGHGTNEKLFF. In nucleotide form, the sequence is TGTGCCAGCAGCCCCGGACACGGAACTAATGAAAAACTGTTTTTT. When the CDR3 is completed using the reference TRBV7-2 and TRBJ1-4 genes on either side, the full variable domain is GAGVSQSPSNKVTEKGKDVELRCDPISGHTALYWYRQSLGQGLEFLIYFQGNSAPDKSGLPSDRFSAERTGGSVSTLTIQRTQQEDSAVYLCASSPGHGTNEKLFFGSGTQLSVL.